This T cell receptor (beta chain) was recovered during a study of monozygotic twins with inflammatory bowel disease. Study findings and constraints: Compared with healthy twins, IBD patients shared fewer clonotypes with others, especially with disease activity. Distinct T cell subtypes could not be told apart.

With respect to this clonotype: What it binds is not known.

Total RNA was isolated from whole blood without T cell sorting. CDR1 and CDR2 (germline): SGHTA, FQGNSA. CDR3 length equals 15 residues. Addition of UMIs with a 6-nucleotide sample barcode was achieved by template switching. Using the 5' RACE reads, TCRdb records one entry per CDR3 protein without DNA. Here the sample table reports about 450,000 distinct CDR3 sequences. This TCR derives from a human donor with ulcerative colitis or Crohn's disease, or a healthy co-twin of an affected twin (not recorded which). This chain uses TRBV7-2 with TRBJ1-5. Sequencing used blood. This CDR3 reads CASSEMGYSNQPQHF.